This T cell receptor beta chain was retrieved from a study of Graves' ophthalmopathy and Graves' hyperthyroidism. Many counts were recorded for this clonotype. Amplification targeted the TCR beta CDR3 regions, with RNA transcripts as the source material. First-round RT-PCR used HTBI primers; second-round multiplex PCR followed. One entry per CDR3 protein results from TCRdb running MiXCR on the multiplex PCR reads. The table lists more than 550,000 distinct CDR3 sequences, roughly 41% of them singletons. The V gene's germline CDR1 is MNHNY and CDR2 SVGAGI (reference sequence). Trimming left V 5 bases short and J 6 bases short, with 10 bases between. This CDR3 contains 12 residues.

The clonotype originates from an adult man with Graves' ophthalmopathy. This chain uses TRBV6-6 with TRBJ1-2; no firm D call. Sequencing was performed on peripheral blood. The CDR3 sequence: CASSAKGDGYTF. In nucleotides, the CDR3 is TGTGCCAGCAGTGCGAAGGGCGATGGCTACACCTTC.